The 18 T cell receptor beta chains below come from one sample, sequenced in a study of blood T cell repertoires in COVID-19. The protocol was immunoSEQ multiplex PCR, while the TCRdb copy is restricted to in-frame clones and leaves out a portion. This table holds around 100,000 clones, around 80% found once. The specimen sequenced was peripheral blood. Receptors originate from a man aged 65-85 years with active or convalescent COVID-19.

The chain has TRBV6-1 and TRBJ2-7; 10 bases map to TRBD2. The CDR3 has 15 amino acids. The V gene end was trimmed by 2 bases and the J gene end by 9 bases; junction bases not matched to a gene: 10. Germline V CDR1 and CDR2: MNHNS, SASEGT. The chain's CDR3 is CASSETLAGTPAQYF. The CDR3 DNA follows: TGTGCCAGCAGTGAAACACTAGCGGGAACTCCGGCGCAGTACTTC.

This chain connects TRBV5-8 to TRBJ2-7; D unclear. Per the germline V gene, CDR1 is SGHTS and CDR2 is YDEGEE. The V gene lost 5 bases and the J gene lost 2 bases, with 11 bases spanning the gap. The CDR3 spans 13 residues. CDR3 region: CASSNSVPYEQYF. The CDR3 bases are TGTGCCAGCAGTAATTCCGTTCCCTACGAGCAGTACTTC.

The chain has TRBV24-1 and TRBJ2-3, with D hard to call. The germline CDR1 and CDR2 sequences are KGHDR and SFDVKD. V lost 4 bases, J lost 0 bases, and 4 bases lay in between. There are 13 residues in the CDR3. This chain's CDR3 is CATSDQSTDTQYF. Written as DNA, the CDR3 is TGTGCCACCAGTGACCAGAGCACAGATACGCAGTATTTT.

J is TRBJ1-2 and V is TRBV3-1 (or the pseudogene TRBV3-2), with D possibly matching TRBD1 (5 bases). The CDR3 is made up of 13 amino acids. V lost 2 bases to trimming and J lost 1 base, with 5 bases between them. Germline-derived CDR1 and CDR2 are LGHDT and YNNKEL (reference sequence). The CDR3 DNA reads TGTGCCAGCAGCCAACAGGGTAACTATGGCTACACCTTC. It is translated as CASSQQGNYGYTF.

CDR3 nucleotides: TGTGCCAGCAAGATTACAGGTGACGTAGGCTACACCTTC. Its protein is CASKITGDVGYTF. The chain couples TRBV28 to TRBJ1-2; D perhaps matches TRBD1 (5 bases). The germline V gene encodes CDR1 MDHEN and CDR2 SYDVKM. V was cut by 7 bases and J by 8 bases, with 17 bases left in between. CDR3 length: 13 amino acids.

This clone was detected a few times. This chain links TRBV24-1 with TRBJ2-1; D is unresolved. The V and J ends lost 4 bases and 8 bases respectively, with 14 bases between them. In germline, CDR1 is KGHDR, CDR2 SFDVKD. The CDR3 contains 14 residues. CDR3 region: CATSDSLAVDEQFF. The CDR3 nucleotides read TGTGCCACCAGTGACTCCCTTGCCGTAGATGAGCAGTTCTTC.

This clone has a single count. The chain is built from TRBV7-9 and TRBJ2-1, with D tentatively TRBD2 (6 bases). Germline CDR1 is SEHNR and CDR2 is FQNEAQ (reference sequence). Trimming took 5 bases from V and 3 from J, leaving 8 bases between them. This CDR3 region has 13 residues. CDR3 DNA: TGTGCCAGCAGCCGCGGGATCTACAATGAGCAGTTCTTC. Translated: CASSRGIYNEQFF. The full variable domain, in which reference TRBV7-9 and TRBJ2-1 provide the parts outside the CDR3, is DTGVSQNPRHKITKRGQNVTFRCDPISEHNRLYWYRQTLGQGPEFLTYFQNEAQLEKSRLLSDRFSAERPKGSFSTLEIQRTEQGDSAMYLCASSRGIYNEQFFGPGTRLTVL.

A word on this clone: The same CDR3 is also encoded by other DNA sequences in this sample. The chain is built from TRBV12-5 and TRBJ2-7, with TRBD1 as a possible D gene (6 bases). The CDR3 has 13 residues. With 3 bases removed from V and 1 base from J, the gap between germline ends came to 7 bases. Germline V CDR1 and CDR2: LGHNT, FRNRAP. CDR3 bases: TGTGCTAGTGGTTTTACAGGGTCCTACGAGCAGTACTTC. It specifies CASGFTGSYEQYF.

This sequence joins TRBV6-6 and TRBJ1-1, with 12 bases lining up with TRBD1. The J segment lost 6 bases and the V segment lost 2 bases, leaving 4 bases of the junction unmatched. CDR3 length: 15 amino acids. Germline V gives CDR1 MNHNY, CDR2 SVGAGI (reference sequence). This CDR3 is CASSYPGTGGPEAFF. Written as DNA, the CDR3 is TGTGCCAGCAGTTACCCCGGGACAGGGGGCCCTGAAGCTTTCTTT.

This clone was seen a single time. The chain recombines TRBV6-5 with TRBJ1-2; possibly TRBD1 for D (6 bases). CDR1 is MNHEY, CDR2 SVGAGI, per germline. The V end lost 6 bases, the J end lost 7 bases, and 18 bases lay between the germline ends. The CDR3 length is 14 residues. This CDR3 is CASRPGGSRTGYTF. The CDR3 bases are TGTGCCAGCAGACCGGGGGGCTCTCGTACTGGCTACACCTTC.

This clone turned up a few times. CDR3 nucleotides: TGTGCCAGCAGCCTCGGACAGCGAGGGCGGGAAAAACTGTTTTTT. This gives the protein CASSLGQRGREKLFF. This chain joins TRBV3-1 (or the pseudogene TRBV3-2) and TRBJ1-4, with D possibly matching TRBD1 (6 bases). The germline V gene encodes CDR1 LGHDT and CDR2 YNNKEL (reference sequence). CDR3 size: 15 residues. Trimming stripped 4 bases from V and 8 bases from J, with 17 bases between.

V is TRBV4-1 and J is TRBJ2-1; a weak D match, TRBD2 (6 bases). Trimming left V 6 bases short and J 2 bases short, with 14 bases between. The CDR3 length is 15 residues. Germline assignment: CDR1 MGHRA and CDR2 YSYEKL. CDR3 nucleotides: TGCGCCAGCAGGCCGAGCGGGTCCACCTACAATGAGCAGTTCTTC. As protein: CASRPSGSTYNEQFF.

This clone has only one observation. This chain uses TRBV2 with TRBJ2-7, with D possibly being TRBD1 (5 bases). The V end was cut by 8 bases, the J end by 5 bases, with 10 bases between. The CDR3 consists of 11 residues. Germline V gene lookup returns CDR1 SNHLY and CDR2 FYNNEI. The CDR3 sequence: CASSGRNEQYF. CDR3 DNA sequence: TGTGCCAGCTCAGGGCGCAACGAGCAGTACTTC.

The chain combines TRBV28 with TRBJ1-5, with D possibly TRBD1 on 6 matching bases. The CDR3 contains 16 residues. CDR1 and CDR2 (germline): MDHEN, SYDVKM. Deletions cut 5 bases from V and 1 base from J, with 15 bases between. The CDR3 protein is CASSPLQGGSNQPQHF. CDR3 bases: TGTGCCAGCAGTCCATTACAGGGAGGGAGCAATCAGCCCCAGCATTTT. The variable domain in full, with the rest retrieved from reference TRBV28 and TRBJ1-5, is DVKVTQSSRYLVKRTGEKVFLECVQDMDHENMFWYRQDPGLGLRLIYFSYDVKMKEKGDIPEGYSVSREKKERFSLILESASTNQTSMYLCASSPLQGGSNQPQHFGDGTRLSIL.

The genes are TRBV13 and TRBJ2-1, with 8 bases that match TRBD2. Germline values: CDR1 PRHDT, CDR2 FYEKMQ (reference sequence). The CDR3 contains 16 residues. The trim removed 4 bases at V and 6 bases at J, leaving 11 bases unmatched. The CDR3 sequence: CASSSARAGAGNEQFF. In nucleotides, the CDR3 is TGTGCCAGCAGCTCGGCTAGAGCGGGAGCAGGCAATGAGCAGTTCTTC.

This chain joins TRBV28 and TRBJ1-3, with D perhaps TRBD1 (6 bases). The CDR3 totals 15 residues. Germline V gives CDR1 MDHEN, CDR2 SYDVKM. V was pared by 5 bases and J by 2 bases, with 13 bases between. CDR3: CASSIPQGTGNTIYF. CDR3 DNA sequence: TGTGCCAGCAGTATCCCCCAGGGGACTGGAAACACCATATATTTT.

The chain is built from TRBV29-1 and TRBJ2-5; 7 positions agree with TRBD1. The CDR3 runs 12 residues. The junction had 2 bases not matched to a gene; V was cut back by 6 bases and J by 1 base. Looked up from germline, CDR1 is SQVTM and CDR2 is ANQGSEA. The CDR3 bases are TGCAGCGTAGGGACAGTCCAAGAGACCCAGTACTTC. Amino acid sequence: CSVGTVQETQYF.

The V gene is TRBV6-5, the J gene TRBJ1-4; 7 bases match TRBD1. The CDR3 has 14 residues. CDR1 and CDR2 from the germline V gene are MNHEY and SVGAGI. Trimming removed 7 bases from V and 10 bases from J; junction bases left unmatched: 12. The CDR3 DNA is TGTGCCAGCATTCCCCAGGGACAGTCGGGAAAACTGTTTTTT. Its translation: CASIPQGQSGKLFF.